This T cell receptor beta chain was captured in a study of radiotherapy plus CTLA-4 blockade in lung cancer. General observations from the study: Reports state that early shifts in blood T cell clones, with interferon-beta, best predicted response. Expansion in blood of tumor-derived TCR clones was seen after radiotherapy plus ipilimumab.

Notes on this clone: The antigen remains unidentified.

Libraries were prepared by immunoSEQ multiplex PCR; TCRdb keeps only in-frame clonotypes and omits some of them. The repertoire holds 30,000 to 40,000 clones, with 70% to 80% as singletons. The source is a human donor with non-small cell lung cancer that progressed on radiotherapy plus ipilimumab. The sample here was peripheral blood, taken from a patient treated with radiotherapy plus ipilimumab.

The CDR3 coding sequence is TGTGCCAGTAGTTCTCCGCGGACAGGAAATGAAAAACTGTTTTTT. Residues: CASSSPRTGNEKLFF. V gene TRBV19 combines with J gene TRBJ1-4, with 7 bases matching TRBD1. CDR3 length: 15 residues. CDR1 is LNHDA and CDR2 is SQIVND in the germline V gene (reference sequence). Unmatched junction bases numbered 8, after V lost 5 bases and J lost 5 bases.